The rows below give T cell receptor beta chains drawn from one sample of a study of CXCR3-negative and CXCR3-positive naive CD8 T cells. Each CDR3 protein gets one entry in TCRdb, which reprocessed the 5' RACE reads and gives no DNA. This sample's clone table lists around 92,000 distinct CDR3 sequences. Sequenced input: naive CXCR3- CD8+ T cells from blood. All receptors derive from a human donor in good health. Some clones in this sample may be carry-over from other donors' samples. The CDR3 runs from the conserved cysteine through the conserved F or W.

j_call	v_call	cdr3_aa
TRBJ2-2	TRBV28	CASSLGVNTGELFF
TRBJ2-7	TRBV27	CASSLSSGGREQYF
TRBJ1-5	TRBV12-3/TRBV12-4	CASSSVVSNQPQHF
TRBJ2-1	TRBV7-2	CASSRWLTGPYNEQFF
TRBJ1-2	TRBV5-1	CASSLVYRDHYGYTF
TRBJ2-7	TRBV6-2/TRBV6-3	CASSYAAGGLYEQYF
TRBJ2-2	TRBV11-2	CASSLAGELFF
TRBJ2-5	TRBV28	CASSFPEETQYF
TRBJ2-5	TRBV18	CASSPELGNRETQYF
TRBJ2-1	TRBV6-1	CASIAFGPSPGNEQFF
TRBJ2-5	TRBV4-3	CASSQEQKQETQYF